This T cell receptor beta chain was profiled in a study of shared clonotypes between healthy human individuals (dated by TCRdb to about 2020). Study-wide context: The cohort included three men and a couple of women between 18 and 49 years of age. For each donor, CD4 naive and CD4 memory were each run on three plates, CD8 naive on two plates, and CD8 memory on one plate. The study deeply sequenced blood TCR repertoires of 5 or 6 healthy adults to estimate repertoire size and the extent of clonotype sharing between individuals. To increase sequencing depth and limit assay-specific biases, TCR repertoire library preparation and sequencing were carried out by different laboratories using diverse techniques. Between about 0.9 and 10 billion PBMCs per donor were obtained by leukapheresis. The research as a whole found: Because the study included only a small number of donors, the genetic and exposure-history diversity represented was limited. Higher generation probabilities were observed for clonotypes shared by all four sorted-subset donors than for non-shared clonotypes. Across a handful of donors, 5% to 6% of naive CD4, over 3% of naive CD8, under 2.5% of memory CD4, and roughly 0.4% of memory CD8 clonotypes were shared. Pairwise subsampling led to the expectation that sequencing depth would affect the degree of clonotype sharing among donors. Sampling was restricted to blood, and TCR repertoires in tissues likely differ from the TCR repertoires found in blood. Incomplete sequencing was indicated by rarefaction of sorted-subset datasets, despite the large sequencing depth. Naive subsets generally had larger estimated clonotype richness than memory subsets did.

Healthy HIV-negative adults with no recently reported acute infections or vaccinations were included as donors. Every donor was a Caucasian adult living in Nashville, Tennessee, USA. CD4+ T cells were enriched by magnetic negative selection; naive cells were then positively selected on CD45RA, and the negative fraction formed the memory subset. After blood collection by leukapheresis, PBMCs were isolated using Ficoll-Histopaque density gradient centrifugation and then cryopreserved in the vapor phase of liquid nitrogen. Analytical flow cytometry was used to check the purity and quantity of each magnetically sorted T cell population. From each sorted fraction, genomic DNA was isolated and quantified by UV absorbance on a Nanodrop 2000c. Using the deep immunoSEQ assay, TCR CDR3 regions were amplified from genomic DNA by multiplex PCR. Extracted genomic DNA from each cell subset was distributed evenly across all wells of several immunoSEQ 96-well plates, and each plate was treated as a replicate. For sorted subsets, approximately 190 ng genomic DNA, equal to 30,000 or so T cell genomes, was loaded into each replicate PCR. Purified libraries were quantified with a Qubit 3.0 fluorometer, sized on a Bioanalyzer 2100, and re-quantified with the KAPA Library Quantification kit. A separate single-read 150-cycle Illumina NextSeq 550 flow cell was used to sequence each immunoSEQ 96-well plate. The paper's data handling went like this. Because only junctional sequences without quality scores were contained in the immunoSEQ output, filtering matching that applied to full-length reads could not be performed. Sequences were annotated with PyIR, a Python wrapper for IgBLAST v1.9, using IMGT germline references to assign V/J genes and CDR3. Reads were filtered out if the reads had weak V/J assignments (E-value above 1e-6), no CDR3, stop codons, out-of-frame junctions, or ambiguous translated residues. V3J clonotypes were defined as sequences sharing the same inferred V gene, J gene, and CDR3 amino acid sequence. To compute the percentage overlap between repertoires, the number of shared unique clonotypes was divided by the size of the smaller repertoire. Richness of each repertoire was evaluated using RTK rarefaction, the Chao1 estimator, and Recon v2.1 estimates of unobserved clonotypes. Generation probabilities for all TCRbeta clonotypes obtained by the gDNA method from a handful of donors were computed using OLGA. TCRdb stores this immuneACCESS table with in-frame sequences only. Part of the clones is absent; in the studies checked, under half of the shortfall reflects unresolved V genes, and no reason is known for the rest. V, J and clone size are taken as reported in that table, and D and trimming were inferred from the DNA itself. Recorded for this sample are approximately 980,000 clones; approximately 76% of them occurred a single time. The ten biggest clones cover approximately 1.5% of the sample.

This clone was seen just once. This clone's antigen is unknown. No base quality values were provided; no much bigger clone lies one nucleotide off. The TCR comes from a man aged 18 to 29 in good health. The specimen sequenced was memory CD4+ T cells sorted from blood. The cell subset or site label for this specimen denotes: CD45RA-negative fraction.

The nucleotide sequence reads TGCGCCAGCAGCCAAGAGTTCCCAGGGGGCTGGGTCACTGAAGCTTTCTTT. This gives the protein CASSQEFPGGWVTEAFF. Rearrangement joined TRBV4-1 to TRBJ1-1, and 8 junction bases match TRBD1. Here V drops 0 bases and J drops 4 bases, and the junction holds 10 bases not matched to any gene. Per the germline V gene, MGHRA is the CDR1 and YSYEKL is the CDR2. The CDR3 holds 17 amino acids from the cysteine to the phenylalanine. Here the CDR3 DNA is all that survives: 51 bases in frame from base 1.